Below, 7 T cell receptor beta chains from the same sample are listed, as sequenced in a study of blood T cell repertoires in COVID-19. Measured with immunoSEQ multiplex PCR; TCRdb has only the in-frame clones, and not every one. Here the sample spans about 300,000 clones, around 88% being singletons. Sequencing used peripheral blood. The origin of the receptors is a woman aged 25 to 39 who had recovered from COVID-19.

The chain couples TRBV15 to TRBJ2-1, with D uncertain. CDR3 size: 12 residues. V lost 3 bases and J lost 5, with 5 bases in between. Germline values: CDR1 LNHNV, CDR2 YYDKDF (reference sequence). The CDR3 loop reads CATSSPNNEQFF. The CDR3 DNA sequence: TGTGCCACCAGCAGCCCAAACAATGAGCAGTTCTTC.

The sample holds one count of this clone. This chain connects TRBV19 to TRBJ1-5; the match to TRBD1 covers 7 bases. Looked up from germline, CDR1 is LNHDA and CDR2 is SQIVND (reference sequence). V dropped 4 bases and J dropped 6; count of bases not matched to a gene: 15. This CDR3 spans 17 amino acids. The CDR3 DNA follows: TGTGCCAGTAGTACGCAATACGGGACAGCCTCTTCTCAGCCCCAGCATTTT. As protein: CASSTQYGTASSQPQHF.

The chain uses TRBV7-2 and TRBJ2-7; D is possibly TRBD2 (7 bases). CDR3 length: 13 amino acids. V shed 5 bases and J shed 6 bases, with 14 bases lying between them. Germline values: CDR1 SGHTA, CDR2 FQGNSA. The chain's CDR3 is CASSQSRGGEQYF. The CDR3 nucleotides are TGTGCCAGCAGCCAAAGTAGGGGGGGCGAGCAGTACTTC.

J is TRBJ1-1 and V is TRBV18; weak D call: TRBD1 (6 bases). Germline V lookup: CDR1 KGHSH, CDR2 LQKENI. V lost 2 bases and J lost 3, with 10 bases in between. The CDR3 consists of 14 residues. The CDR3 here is CASSPRAGDTEAFF. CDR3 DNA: TGTGCCAGCTCACCAAGGGCAGGGGACACTGAAGCTTTCTTT.

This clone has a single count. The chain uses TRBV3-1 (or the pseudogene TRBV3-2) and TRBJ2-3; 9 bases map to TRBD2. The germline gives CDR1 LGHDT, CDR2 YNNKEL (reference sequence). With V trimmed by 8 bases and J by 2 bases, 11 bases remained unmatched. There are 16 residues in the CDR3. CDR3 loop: CASLSSGEPDTDTQYF. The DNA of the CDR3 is TGTGCCAGCCTCTCTAGCGGGGAGCCCGACACAGATACGCAGTATTTT.

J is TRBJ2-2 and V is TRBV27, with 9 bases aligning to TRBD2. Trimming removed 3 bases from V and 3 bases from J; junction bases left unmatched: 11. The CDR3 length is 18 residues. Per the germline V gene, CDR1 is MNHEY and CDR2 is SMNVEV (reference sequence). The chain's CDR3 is CASSFGVGGGADTGELFF. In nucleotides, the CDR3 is TGTGCCAGCAGTTTTGGAGTCGGCGGGGGGGCCGACACCGGGGAGCTGTTTTTT.

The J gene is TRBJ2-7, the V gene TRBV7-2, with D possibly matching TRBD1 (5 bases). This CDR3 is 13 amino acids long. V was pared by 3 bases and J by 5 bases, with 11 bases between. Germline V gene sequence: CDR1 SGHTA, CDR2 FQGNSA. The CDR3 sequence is CASSFRVFDEQYF. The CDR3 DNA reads TGTGCCAGCAGCTTCAGGGTTTTCGACGAGCAGTACTTC.